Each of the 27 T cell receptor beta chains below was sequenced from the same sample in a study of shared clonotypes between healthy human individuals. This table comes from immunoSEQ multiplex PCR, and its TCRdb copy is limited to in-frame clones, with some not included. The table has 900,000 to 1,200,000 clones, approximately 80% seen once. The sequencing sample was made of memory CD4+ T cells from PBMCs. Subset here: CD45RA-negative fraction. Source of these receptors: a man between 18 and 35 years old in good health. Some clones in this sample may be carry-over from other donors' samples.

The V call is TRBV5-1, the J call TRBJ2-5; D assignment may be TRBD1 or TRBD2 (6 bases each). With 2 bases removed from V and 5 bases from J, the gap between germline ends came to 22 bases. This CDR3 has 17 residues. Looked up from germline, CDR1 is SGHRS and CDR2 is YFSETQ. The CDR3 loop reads CASSFNSPGASLETQYF. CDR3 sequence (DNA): TGCGCCAGCAGCTTCAATTCGCCGGGGGCAAGTCTGGAGACCCAGTACTTC. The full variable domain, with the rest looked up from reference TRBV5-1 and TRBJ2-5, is KAGVTQTPRYLIKTRGQQVTLSCSPISGHRSVSWYQQTPGQGLQFLFEYFSETQRNKGNFPGRFSGRQFSNSRSEMNVSTLELGDSALYLCASSFNSPGASLETQYFGPGTRLLVL.

CDR3 coding DNA: TGTGCCAGCAGTTTCGCTAGCGGGGGGTACAATGAGCAGTTCTTC. Amino acids: CASSFASGGYNEQFF. This rearrangement joins TRBV28 to TRBJ2-1; 11 bases are a match to TRBD2. The CDR3 runs 15 residues. From germline, CDR1 is MDHEN and CDR2 SYDVKM. V was clipped by 3 bases and J by 4 bases; unmatched bases: 2. Together with reference TRBV28 and TRBJ2-1, the CDR3 gives the full variable domain: DVKVTQSSRYLVKRTGEKVFLECVQDMDHENMFWYRQDPGLGLRLIYFSYDVKMKEKGDIPEGYSVSREKKERFSLILESASTNQTSMYLCASSFASGGYNEQFFGPGTRLTVL.

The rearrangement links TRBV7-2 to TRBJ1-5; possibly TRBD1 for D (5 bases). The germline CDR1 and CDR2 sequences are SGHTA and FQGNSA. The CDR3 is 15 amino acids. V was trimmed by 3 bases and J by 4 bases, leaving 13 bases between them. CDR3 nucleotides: TGTGCCAGCAGCTTTGAGGCAGGGCGGAATCAGCCCCAGCATTTT. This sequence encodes CASSFEAGRNQPQHF.

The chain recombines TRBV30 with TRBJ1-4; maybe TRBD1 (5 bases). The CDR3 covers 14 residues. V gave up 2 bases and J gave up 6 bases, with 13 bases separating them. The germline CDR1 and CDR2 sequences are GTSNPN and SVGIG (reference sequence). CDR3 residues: CAWSPGTADEKLFF. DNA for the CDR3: TGTGCCTGGAGTCCCGGGACCGCTGATGAAAAACTGTTTTTT.

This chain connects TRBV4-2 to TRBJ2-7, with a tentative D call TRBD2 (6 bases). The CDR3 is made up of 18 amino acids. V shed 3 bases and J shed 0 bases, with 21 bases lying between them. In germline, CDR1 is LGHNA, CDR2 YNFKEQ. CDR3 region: CASSHDNRRGISSYEQYF. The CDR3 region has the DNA TGTGCCAGCAGCCACGATAACCGGAGGGGAATCAGCTCCTACGAGCAGTACTTC.

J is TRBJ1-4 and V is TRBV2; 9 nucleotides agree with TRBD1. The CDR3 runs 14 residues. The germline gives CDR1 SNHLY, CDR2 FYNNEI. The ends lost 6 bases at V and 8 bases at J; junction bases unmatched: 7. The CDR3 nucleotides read TGTGCCAGCAGCAAGGACAGGGGAAAGGAAAAACTGTTTTTT. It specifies CASSKDRGKEKLFF.

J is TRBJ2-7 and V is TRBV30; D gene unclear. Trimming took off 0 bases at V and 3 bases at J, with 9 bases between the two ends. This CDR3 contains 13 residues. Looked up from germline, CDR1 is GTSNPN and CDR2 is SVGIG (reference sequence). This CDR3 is CAWSVRPRYEQYF. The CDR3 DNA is TGTGCCTGGAGTGTACGACCCCGCTACGAGCAGTACTTC.

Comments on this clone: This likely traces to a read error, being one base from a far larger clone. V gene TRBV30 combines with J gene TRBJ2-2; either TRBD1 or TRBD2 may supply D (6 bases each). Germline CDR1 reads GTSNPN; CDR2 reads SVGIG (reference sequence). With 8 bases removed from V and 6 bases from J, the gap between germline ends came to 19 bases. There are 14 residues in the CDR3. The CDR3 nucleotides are TGTGCCAGGGCGGGATGGGGGGCCGCCGGGGAGCTGTTTTTT. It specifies CARAGWGAAGELFF.

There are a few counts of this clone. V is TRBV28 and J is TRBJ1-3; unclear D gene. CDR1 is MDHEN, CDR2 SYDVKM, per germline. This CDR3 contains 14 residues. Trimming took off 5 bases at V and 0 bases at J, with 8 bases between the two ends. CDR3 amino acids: CASSNHPSGNTIYF. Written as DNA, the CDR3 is TGTGCCAGCAGTAATCACCCCTCTGGAAACACCATATATTTT.

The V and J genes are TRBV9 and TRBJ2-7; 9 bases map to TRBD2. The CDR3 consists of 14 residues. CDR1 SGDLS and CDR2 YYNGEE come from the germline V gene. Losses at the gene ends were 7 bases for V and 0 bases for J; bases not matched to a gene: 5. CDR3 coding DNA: TGTGCCAGCGGACCTAGCGGGAACTCCTACGAGCAGTACTTC. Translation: CASGPSGNSYEQYF.

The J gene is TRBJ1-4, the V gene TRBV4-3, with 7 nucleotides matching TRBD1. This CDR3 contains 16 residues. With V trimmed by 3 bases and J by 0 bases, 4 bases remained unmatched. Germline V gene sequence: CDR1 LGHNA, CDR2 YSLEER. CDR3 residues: CASSHGTAATNEKLFF. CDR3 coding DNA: TGCGCCAGCAGCCACGGGACAGCTGCAACTAATGAAAAACTGTTTTTT.

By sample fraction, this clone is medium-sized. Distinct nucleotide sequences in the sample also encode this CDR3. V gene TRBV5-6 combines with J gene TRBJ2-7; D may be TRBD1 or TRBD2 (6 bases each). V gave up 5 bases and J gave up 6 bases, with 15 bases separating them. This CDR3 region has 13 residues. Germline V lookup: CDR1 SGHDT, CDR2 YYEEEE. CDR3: CASSRGPRGEQYF. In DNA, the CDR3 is TGTGCCAGCAGTCGGGGGCCTAGGGGCGAGCAGTACTTC.

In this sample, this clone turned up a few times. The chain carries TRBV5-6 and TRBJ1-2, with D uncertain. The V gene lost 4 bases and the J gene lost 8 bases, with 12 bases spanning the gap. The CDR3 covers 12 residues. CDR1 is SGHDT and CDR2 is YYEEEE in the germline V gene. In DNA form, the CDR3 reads TGTGCCAGCAGCGACGGGGATAAAGGCTACACCTTC. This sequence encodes CASSDGDKGYTF.

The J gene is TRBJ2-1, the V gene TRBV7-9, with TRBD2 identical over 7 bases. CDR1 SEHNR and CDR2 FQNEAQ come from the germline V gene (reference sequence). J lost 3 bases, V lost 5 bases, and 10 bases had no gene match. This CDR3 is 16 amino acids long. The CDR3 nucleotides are TGTGCCAGCAGCCCTTTTCTAGCGGAGTTCTACAATGAGCAGTTCTTC. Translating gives CASSPFLAEFYNEQFF. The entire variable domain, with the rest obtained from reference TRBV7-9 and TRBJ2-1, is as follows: DTGVSQNPRHKITKRGQNVTFRCDPISEHNRLYWYRQTLGQGPEFLTYFQNEAQLEKSRLLSDRFSAERPKGSFSTLEIQRTEQGDSAMYLCASSPFLAEFYNEQFFGPGTRLTVL.

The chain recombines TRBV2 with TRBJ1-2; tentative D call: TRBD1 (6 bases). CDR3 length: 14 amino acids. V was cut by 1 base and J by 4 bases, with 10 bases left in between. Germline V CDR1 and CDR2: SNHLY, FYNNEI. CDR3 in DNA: TGTGCCAGCAGTGAAGGGACAGAAGTCTATGGCTACACCTTC. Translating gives CASSEGTEVYGYTF.

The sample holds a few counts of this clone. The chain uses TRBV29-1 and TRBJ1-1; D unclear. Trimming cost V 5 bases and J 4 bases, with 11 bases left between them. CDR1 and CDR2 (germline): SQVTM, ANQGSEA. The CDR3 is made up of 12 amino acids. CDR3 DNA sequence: TGCAGCGTTCAGGTCGGTAGCACTGAAGCTTTCTTT. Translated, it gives CSVQVGSTEAFF. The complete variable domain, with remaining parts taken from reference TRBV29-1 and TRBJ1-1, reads SAVISQKPSRDICQRGTSLTIQCQVDSQVTMMFWYRQQPGQSLTLIATANQGSEATYESGFVIDKFPISRPNLTFSTLTVSNMSPEDSSIYLCSVQVGSTEAFFGQGTRLTVV.

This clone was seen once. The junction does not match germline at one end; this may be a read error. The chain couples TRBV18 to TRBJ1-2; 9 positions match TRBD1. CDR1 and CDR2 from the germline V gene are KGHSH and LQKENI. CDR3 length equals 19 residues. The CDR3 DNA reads TGTGCCAGCTCACCAAATGCCGGGACAGGGAATCCCCGAAACTCTGGCTACACCTTC. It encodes CASSPNAGTGNPRNSGYTF.

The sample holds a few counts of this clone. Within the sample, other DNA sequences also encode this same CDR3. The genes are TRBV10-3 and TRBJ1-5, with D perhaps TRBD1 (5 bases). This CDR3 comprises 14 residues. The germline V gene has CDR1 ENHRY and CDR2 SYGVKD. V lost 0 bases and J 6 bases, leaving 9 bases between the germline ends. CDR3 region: CAISESGGGQPQHF. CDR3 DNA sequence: TGTGCCATCAGTGAGTCCGGGGGAGGTCAGCCCCAGCATTTT.

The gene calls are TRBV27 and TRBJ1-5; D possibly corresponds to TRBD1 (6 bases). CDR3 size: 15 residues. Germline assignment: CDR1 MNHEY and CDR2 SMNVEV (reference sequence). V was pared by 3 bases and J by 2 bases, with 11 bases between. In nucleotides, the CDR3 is TGTGCCAGCAGTTTGTTGTACAGGGGCAATCAGCCCCAGCATTTT. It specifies CASSLLYRGNQPQHF.

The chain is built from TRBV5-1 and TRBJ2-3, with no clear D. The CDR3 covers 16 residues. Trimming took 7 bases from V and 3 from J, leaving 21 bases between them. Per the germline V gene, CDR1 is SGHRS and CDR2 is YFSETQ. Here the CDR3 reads CASRDLPGPATDTQYF. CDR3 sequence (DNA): TGCGCCAGCCGAGACCTCCCGGGCCCAGCGACAGATACGCAGTATTTT.

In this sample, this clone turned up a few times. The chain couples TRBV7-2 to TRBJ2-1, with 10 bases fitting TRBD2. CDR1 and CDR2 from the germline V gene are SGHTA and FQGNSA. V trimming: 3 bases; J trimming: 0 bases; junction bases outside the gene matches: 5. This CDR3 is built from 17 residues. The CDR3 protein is CASSLGGTSVSYNEQFF. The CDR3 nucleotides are TGTGCCAGCAGCTTGGGGGGGACTAGCGTCTCCTACAATGAGCAGTTCTTC.

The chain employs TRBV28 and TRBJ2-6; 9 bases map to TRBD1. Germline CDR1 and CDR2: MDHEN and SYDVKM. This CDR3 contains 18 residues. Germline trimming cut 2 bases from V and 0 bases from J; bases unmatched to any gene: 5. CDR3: CASSLGGTGYSGANVLTF. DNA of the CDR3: TGTGCCAGCAGTTTAGGTGGGACAGGGTACTCTGGGGCCAACGTCCTGACTTTC.

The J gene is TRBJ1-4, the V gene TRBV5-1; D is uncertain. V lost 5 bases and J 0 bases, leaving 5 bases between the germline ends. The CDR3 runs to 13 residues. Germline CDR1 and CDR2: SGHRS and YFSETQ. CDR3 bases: TGCGCCAGCAGAGGTTCAACTAATGAAAAACTGTTTTTT. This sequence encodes CASRGSTNEKLFF.

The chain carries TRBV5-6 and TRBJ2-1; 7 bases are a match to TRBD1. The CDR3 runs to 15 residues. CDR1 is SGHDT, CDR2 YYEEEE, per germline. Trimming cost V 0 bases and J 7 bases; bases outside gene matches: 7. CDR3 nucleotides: TGTGCCAGCAGCTTGGAACAGGGGAAGTGGAATGAGCAGTTCTTC. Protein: CASSLEQGKWNEQFF.

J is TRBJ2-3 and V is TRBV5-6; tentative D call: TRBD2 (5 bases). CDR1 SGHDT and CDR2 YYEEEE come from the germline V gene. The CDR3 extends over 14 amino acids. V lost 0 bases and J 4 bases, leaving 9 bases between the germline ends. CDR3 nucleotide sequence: TGTGCCAGCAGCTTGGTTTCTAGCCCAGATACGCAGTATTTT. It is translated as CASSLVSSPDTQYF.

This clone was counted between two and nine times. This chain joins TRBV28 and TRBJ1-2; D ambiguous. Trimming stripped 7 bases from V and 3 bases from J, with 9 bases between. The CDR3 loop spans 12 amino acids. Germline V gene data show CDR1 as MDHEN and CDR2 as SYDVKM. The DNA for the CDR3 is TGTGCCAGCACGAGCCGATACTATGGCTACACCTTC. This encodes CASTSRYYGYTF.

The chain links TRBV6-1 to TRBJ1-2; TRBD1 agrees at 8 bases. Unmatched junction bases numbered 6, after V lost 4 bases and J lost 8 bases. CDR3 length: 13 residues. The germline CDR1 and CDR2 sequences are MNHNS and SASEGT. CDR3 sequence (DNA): TGTGCCAGCAGTGGTGAGGCAGGGGGCGGCTACACCTTC. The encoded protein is CASSGEAGGGYTF.